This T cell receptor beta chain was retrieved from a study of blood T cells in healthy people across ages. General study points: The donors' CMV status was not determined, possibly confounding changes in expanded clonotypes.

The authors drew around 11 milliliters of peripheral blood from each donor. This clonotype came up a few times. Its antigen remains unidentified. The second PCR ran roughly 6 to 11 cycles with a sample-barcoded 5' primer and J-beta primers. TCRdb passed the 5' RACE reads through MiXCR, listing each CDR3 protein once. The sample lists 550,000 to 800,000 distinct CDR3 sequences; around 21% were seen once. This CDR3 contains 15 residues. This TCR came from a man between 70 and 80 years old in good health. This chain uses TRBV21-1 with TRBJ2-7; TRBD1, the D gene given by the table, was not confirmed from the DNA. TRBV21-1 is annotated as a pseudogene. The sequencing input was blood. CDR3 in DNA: TGTGCCAGCAGAAGGCGCGGGGACACGCCCTACGAGCAGTACTTC. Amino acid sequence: CASRRRGDTPYEQYF.